This record looks at one T cell receptor beta chain sequence and its context. Antigen specificity is unknown. Other nucleotide sequences in the sample specify the same CDR3. Each of the CD4+ naive, central memory, regulatory and stem cell-like memory populations was sorted via CD45RO/CCR7/CD25/CD127/CD95/CD27. Each sorted fraction was over 95% pure. Trimming removed 0 bases at V and 0 bases at J, with 6 bases between. The CDR3 has 15 amino acids. CDR1 is SGHRS, CDR2 YFSETQ, per germline. The sample belongs to a study of beta chain features in type 1 diabetes. Overall study findings and caveats: All four CD4+ subsets of Type 1 diabetes patients contained TCRB CDR3s that were moderately but significantly shorter. For patients, the naive, central memory and Treg TCRB repertoires appeared more alike than for healthy donors.

The entirety of the isolated RNA underwent reverse transcription, so expressed TCRB transcripts were sequenced. Sequencing was performed with immunoSEQ multiplex PCR; in TCRdb, only in-frame clones are kept and a portion is missing. Among 900,000 or so clones, 15% to 20% were seen once, and the ten largest hold around 0.02%. Sample: naive CD4+ T cells from blood. The sequence was collected from a woman aged 18 to 35 in good health. The chain carries TRBV5-1 and TRBJ2-2; D is perhaps TRBD1 or TRBD2 (5 bases each). CDR3: CASSLEGPNTGELFF. The CDR3 region has the DNA TGCGCCAGCAGCTTGGAGGGACCGAACACCGGGGAGCTGTTTTTT.